This T cell receptor (beta chain) comes out of a study of blood T cell repertoires in COVID-19. Overall study: Donors in the United States, Italy and Spain gave samples during acute or convalescent COVID-19. PBMCs, B-cell-depleted T cells, or T cells provided the cDNA or gDNA that made up the material.

Trimming took 5 bases from V and 4 from J, leaving 21 bases between them. The CDR3 is 17 amino acids. The germline V gene has CDR1 MNHNY and CDR2 SVGAGI (reference sequence). Original analysis: Cell counts per sample came from amplifying reference gene primers. Produced via immunoSEQ multiplex PCR; TCRdb's table is partial and in-frame only. V, J and clone size are those of that table, while D and trimming were read from the DNA. This table holds 86,000 or so clones, 79% found once. The V call is TRBV6-6, the J call TRBJ1-5; D is possibly TRBD1 (6 bases). The origin of this receptor is a man between 65 and 85 years old with acute or convalescent COVID-19. Sequences were obtained from peripheral blood. The CDR3 DNA sequence: TGTGCCAGCAGTCACCGCGGACAGCGTGGTCTGAATCAGCCCCAGCATTTT. Translation gives CASSHRGQRGLNQPQHF.